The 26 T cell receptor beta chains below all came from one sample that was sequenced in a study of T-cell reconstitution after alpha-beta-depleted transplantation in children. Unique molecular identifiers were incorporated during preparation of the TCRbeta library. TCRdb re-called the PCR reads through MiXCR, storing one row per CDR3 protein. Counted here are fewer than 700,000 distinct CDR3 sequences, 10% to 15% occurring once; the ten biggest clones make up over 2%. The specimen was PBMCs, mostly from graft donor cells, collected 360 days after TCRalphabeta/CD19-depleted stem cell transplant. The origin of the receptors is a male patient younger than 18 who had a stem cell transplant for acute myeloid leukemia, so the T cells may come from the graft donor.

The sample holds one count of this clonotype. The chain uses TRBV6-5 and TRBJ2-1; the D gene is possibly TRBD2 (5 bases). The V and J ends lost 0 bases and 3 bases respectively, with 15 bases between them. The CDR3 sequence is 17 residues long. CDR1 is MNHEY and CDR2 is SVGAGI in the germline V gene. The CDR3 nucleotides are TGTGCCAGCAGTTACTCGATCCCGGCACTAGACTACAATGAGCAGTTCTTC. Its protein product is CASSYSIPALDYNEQFF.

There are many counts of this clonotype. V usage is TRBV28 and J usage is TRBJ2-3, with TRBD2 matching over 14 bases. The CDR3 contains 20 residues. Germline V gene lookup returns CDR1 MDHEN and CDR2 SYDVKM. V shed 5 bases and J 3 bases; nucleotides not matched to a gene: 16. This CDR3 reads CASSDIRTSGRTPNTDTQYF. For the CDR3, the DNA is TGTGCCAGCAGTGACATTCGGACTAGCGGGAGGACGCCGAATACAGATACGCAGTATTTT.

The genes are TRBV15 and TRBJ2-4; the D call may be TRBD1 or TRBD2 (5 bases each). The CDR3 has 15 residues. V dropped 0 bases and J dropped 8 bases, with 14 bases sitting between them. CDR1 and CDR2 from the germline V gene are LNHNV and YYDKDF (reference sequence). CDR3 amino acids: CATSREVLRGDIQYF. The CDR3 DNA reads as TGTGCCACCAGCAGAGAAGTCCTTAGGGGAGACATTCAGTACTTC.

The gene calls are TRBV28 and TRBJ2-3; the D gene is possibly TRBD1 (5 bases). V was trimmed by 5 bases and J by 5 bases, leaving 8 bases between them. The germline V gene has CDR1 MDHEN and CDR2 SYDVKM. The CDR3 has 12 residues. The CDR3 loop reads CASSPGKDTQYF. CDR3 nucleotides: TGTGCCAGCAGTCCAGGGAAAGATACGCAGTATTTT.

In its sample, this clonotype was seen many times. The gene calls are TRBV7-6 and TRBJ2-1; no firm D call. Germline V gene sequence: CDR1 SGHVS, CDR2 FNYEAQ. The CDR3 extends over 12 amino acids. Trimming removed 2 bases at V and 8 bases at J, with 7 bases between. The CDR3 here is CASSLHVDEQFF. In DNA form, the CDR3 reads TGTGCCAGCAGCTTACACGTCGATGAGCAGTTCTTC.

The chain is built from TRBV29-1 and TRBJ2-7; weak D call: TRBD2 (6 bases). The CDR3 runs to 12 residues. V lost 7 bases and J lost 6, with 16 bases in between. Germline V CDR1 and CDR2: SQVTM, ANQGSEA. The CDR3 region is CSGGLIAGEQYF. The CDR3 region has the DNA TGCAGCGGCGGACTAATTGCCGGCGAGCAGTACTTC.

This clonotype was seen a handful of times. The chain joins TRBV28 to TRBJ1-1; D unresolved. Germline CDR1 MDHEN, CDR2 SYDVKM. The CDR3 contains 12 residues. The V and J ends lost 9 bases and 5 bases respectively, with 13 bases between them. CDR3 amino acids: CASRVLGTEAFF. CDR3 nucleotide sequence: TGTGCCAGTCGGGTCCTGGGGACTGAAGCTTTCTTT. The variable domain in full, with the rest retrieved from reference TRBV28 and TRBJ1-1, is DVKVTQSSRYLVKRTGEKVFLECVQDMDHENMFWYRQDPGLGLRLIYFSYDVKMKEKGDIPEGYSVSREKKERFSLILESASTNQTSMYLCASRVLGTEAFFGQGTRLTVV.

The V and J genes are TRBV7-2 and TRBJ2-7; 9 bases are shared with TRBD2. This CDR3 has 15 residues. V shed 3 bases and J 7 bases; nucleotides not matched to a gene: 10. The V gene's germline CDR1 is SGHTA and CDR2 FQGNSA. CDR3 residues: CASSLVAGVIGEQYF. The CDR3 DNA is TGTGCCAGCAGCTTGGTAGCGGGAGTGATTGGAGAGCAGTACTTC. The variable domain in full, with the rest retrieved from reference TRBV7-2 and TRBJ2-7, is GAGVSQSPSNKVTEKGKDVELRCDPISGHTALYWYRQSLGQGLEFLIYFQGNSAPDKSGLPSDRFSAERTGGSVSTLTIQRTQQEDSAVYLCASSLVAGVIGEQYFGPGTRLTVT.

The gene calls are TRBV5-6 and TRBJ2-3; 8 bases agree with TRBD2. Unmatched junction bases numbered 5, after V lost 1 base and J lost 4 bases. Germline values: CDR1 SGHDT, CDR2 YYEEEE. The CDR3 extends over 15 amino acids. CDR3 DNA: TGTGCCAGCAGCTTGATCGGGGGGGGTCCAGATACGCAGTATTTT. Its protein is CASSLIGGGPDTQYF.

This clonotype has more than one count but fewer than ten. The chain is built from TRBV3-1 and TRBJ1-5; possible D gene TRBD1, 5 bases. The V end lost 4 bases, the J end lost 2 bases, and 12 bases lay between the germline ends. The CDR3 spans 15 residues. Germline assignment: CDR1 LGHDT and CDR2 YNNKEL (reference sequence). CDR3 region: CASSPQGRGNQPQHF. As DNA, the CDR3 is TGTGCCAGCAGCCCCCAGGGCAGGGGCAATCAGCCCCAGCATTTT.

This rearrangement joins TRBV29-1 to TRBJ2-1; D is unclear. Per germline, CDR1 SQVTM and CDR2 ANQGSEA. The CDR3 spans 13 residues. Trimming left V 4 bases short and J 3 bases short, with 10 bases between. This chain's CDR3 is CSVGLTLYNEQFF. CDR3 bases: TGCAGCGTTGGACTCACCCTCTACAATGAGCAGTTCTTC.

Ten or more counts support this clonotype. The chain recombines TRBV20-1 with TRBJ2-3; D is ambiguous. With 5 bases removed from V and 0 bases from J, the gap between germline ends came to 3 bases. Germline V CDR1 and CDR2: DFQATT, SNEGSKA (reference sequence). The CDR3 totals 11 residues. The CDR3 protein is CSAHSTDTQYF. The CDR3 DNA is TGCAGTGCTCATAGCACAGATACGCAGTATTTT.

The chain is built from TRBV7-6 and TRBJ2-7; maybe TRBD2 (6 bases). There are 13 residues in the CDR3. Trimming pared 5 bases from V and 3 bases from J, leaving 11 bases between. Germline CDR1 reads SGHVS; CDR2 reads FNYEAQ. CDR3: CASSMPGSYEQYF. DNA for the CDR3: TGTGCCAGCAGCATGCCCGGGAGCTACGAGCAGTACTTC.

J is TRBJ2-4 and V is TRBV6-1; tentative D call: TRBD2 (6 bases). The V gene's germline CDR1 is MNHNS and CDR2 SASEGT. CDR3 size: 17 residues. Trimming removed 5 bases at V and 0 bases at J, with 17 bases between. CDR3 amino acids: CASSRDFPELAKNIQYF. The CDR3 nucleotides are TGTGCCAGCAGTCGGGACTTCCCGGAGTTAGCCAAAAACATTCAGTACTTC.

CDR3 sequence reads: CSARGELAGILYEQYF. The CDR3 DNA sequence: TGCAGTGCTAGAGGGGAACTAGCGGGAATACTCTACGAGCAGTACTTC. The rearrangement uses TRBV20-1 and TRBJ2-7; 10 positions match TRBD2. Germline V gene sequence: CDR1 DFQATT, CDR2 SNEGSKA (reference sequence). V lost 1 base, J lost 3 bases, and 9 bases stayed unmatched. CDR3 size: 16 residues.

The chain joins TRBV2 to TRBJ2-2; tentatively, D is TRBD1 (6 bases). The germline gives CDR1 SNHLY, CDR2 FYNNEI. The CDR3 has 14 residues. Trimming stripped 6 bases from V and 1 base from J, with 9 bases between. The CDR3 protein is CASRGGLNTGELFF. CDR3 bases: TGTGCCAGCAGAGGGGGTTTGAACACCGGGGAGCTGTTTTTT.

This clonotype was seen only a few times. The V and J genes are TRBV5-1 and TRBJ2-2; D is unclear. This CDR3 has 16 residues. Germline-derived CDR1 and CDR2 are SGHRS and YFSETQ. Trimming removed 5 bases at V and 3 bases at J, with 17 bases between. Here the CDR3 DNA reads TGCGCCAGCAGTTGGGCCTCGGCGTGGGACACCGGGGAGCTGTTTTTT. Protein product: CASSWASAWDTGELFF.

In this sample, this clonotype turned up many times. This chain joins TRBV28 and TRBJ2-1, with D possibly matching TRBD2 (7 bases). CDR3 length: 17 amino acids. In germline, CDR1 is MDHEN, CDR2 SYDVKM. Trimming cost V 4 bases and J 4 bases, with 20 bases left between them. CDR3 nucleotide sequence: TGTGCCAGCAGTTCCCCCTGGGGGAGGGGGATATACAATGAGCAGTTCTTC. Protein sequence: CASSSPWGRGIYNEQFF.

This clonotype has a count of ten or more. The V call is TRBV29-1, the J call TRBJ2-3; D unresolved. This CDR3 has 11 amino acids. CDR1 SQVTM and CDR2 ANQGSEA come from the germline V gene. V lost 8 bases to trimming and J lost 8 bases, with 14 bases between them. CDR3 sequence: CSLNKLGTQYF. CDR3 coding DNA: TGCAGCCTAAACAAACTCGGTACGCAGTATTTT.

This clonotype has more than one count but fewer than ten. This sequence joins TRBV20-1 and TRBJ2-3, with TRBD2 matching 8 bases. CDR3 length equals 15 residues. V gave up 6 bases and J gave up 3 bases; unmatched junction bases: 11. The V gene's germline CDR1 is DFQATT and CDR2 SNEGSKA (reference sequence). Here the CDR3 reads CSATAGGGGTDTQYF. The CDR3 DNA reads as TGCAGTGCCACCGCGGGAGGTGGGGGAACAGATACGCAGTATTTT.

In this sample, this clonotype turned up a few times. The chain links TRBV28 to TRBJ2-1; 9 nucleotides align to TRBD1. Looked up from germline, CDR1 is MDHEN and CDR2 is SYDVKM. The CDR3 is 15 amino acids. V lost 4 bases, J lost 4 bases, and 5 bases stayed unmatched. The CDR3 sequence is CASSWDRERYNEQFF. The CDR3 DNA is TGTGCCAGCAGTTGGGACAGGGAAAGGTACAATGAGCAGTTCTTC. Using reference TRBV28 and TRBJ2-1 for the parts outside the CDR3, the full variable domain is DVKVTQSSRYLVKRTGEKVFLECVQDMDHENMFWYRQDPGLGLRLIYFSYDVKMKEKGDIPEGYSVSREKKERFSLILESASTNQTSMYLCASSWDRERYNEQFFGPGTRLTVL.

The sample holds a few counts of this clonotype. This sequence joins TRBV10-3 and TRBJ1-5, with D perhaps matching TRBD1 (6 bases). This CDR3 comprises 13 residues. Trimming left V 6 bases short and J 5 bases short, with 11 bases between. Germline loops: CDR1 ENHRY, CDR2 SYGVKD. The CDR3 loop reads CAIRRDNDQPQHF. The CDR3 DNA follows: TGTGCCATCAGGCGGGACAACGATCAGCCCCAGCATTTT.

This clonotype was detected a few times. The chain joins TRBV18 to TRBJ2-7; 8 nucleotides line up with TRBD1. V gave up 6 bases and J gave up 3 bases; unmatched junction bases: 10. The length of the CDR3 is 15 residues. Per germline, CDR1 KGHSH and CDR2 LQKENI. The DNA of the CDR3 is TGTGCCAGCTCGCTGACAGGGGCCTTCTTCTACGAGCAGTACTTC. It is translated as CASSLTGAFFYEQYF.

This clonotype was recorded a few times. The CDR3: CASSLGLAGKGEQFF. The CDR3 DNA is TGTGCCAGCAGTCTCGGACTAGCGGGAAAGGGTGAGCAGTTCTTC. The chain recombines TRBV7-3 with TRBJ2-1; TRBD2 matches 12 bases. J lost 9 bases, V lost 6 bases, and 9 bases had no gene match. Germline CDR1 and CDR2: SGHTA and FQGTGA. There are 15 residues in the CDR3.

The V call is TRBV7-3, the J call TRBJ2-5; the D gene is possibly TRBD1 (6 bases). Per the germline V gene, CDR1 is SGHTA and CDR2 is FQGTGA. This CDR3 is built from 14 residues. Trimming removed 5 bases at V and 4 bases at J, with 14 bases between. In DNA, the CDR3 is TGTGCCAGCAGCCGAACAGGGACCGGAGAGACCCAGTACTTC. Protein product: CASSRTGTGETQYF.

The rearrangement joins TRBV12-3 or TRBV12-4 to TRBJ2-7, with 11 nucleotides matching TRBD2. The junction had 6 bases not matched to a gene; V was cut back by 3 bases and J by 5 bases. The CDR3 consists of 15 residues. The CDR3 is CASSFFLAGGDEQYF. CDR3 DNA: TGTGCCAGCAGTTTTTTTCTAGCGGGAGGTGACGAGCAGTACTTC.